This T cell receptor beta chain appears in the sequencing data of a study of blood T cell repertoires in COVID-19. Germline V gives CDR1 SGHNT, CDR2 YYREEE (reference sequence). CDR3 size: 15 residues. Trimming took 0 bases from V and 0 from J, leaving 7 bases between them. Authors' processing steps: Researchers report that nucleated cell counts were estimated from reference gene primer amplification. Measured with immunoSEQ multiplex PCR; TCRdb has only the in-frame clones, and not every one. V and J calls and clone size come straight from that table; D and trimming were deduced from the DNA. The sample lists about 140,000 clones; about four fifths were seen once.

Sequencing used PBMCs or T cells enriched from blood (not recorded which). This clonotype was sampled from a man aged 40-50 years with acute COVID-19. The chain has TRBV5-4 and TRBJ2-1; D is uncertain. The CDR3 loop reads CASSLDSSSYNEQFF. DNA for the CDR3: TGTGCCAGCAGCTTGGACTCGAGCTCCTACAATGAGCAGTTCTTC.